Following are 12 T cell receptor beta chains from one sample sequenced in a study of beta chain features in type 1 diabetes. Study-wide results and limits: All four CD4+ subsets of Type 1 diabetes patients contained TCRB CDR3s that were moderately but significantly shorter.

Of the isolated RNA, all was reverse transcribed, and so the sequenced material was expressed TCRB transcripts. Sequencing used immunoSEQ multiplex PCR; TCRdb keeps in-frame clones, though not all of them. The repertoire holds about 400,000 clones, with over 9.5% as singletons. Antigens for these TCRs are unknown. Sequenced sample: naive CD4+ T cells from blood. All receptors derive from a woman aged 18-30 years with type 1 diabetes.

V usage is TRBV19 and J usage is TRBJ2-2; 9 bases are a match to TRBD2. The CDR3 has 16 residues. After removal of 6 bases from V and 3 bases from J, the junction contained 8 bases not matched to a gene. CDR1 and CDR2 (germline): LNHDA, SQIVND (reference sequence). The CDR3 protein is CASRLLAGTDTGELFF. The CDR3 nucleotides read TGTGCCAGTAGGTTGCTAGCGGGAACGGACACCGGGGAGCTGTTTTTT.

This clone was seen a handful of times. The CDR3 coding sequence is TGTGCCTGGAAGCCCAACAGTGGATGGCTCACTGAAGCTTTCTTT. Translating it yields CAWKPNSGWLTEAFF. The chain employs TRBV30 and TRBJ1-1; D is undetermined. Trimming removed 4 bases at V and 4 bases at J, with 19 bases between. The CDR3 loop spans 15 amino acids. Germline CDR1 GTSNPN, CDR2 SVGIG (reference sequence).

The chain employs TRBV19 and TRBJ2-3; TRBD2 matches 7 bases. CDR1 and CDR2 from the germline V gene are LNHDA and SQIVND (reference sequence). The CDR3 is 14 residues long. With V trimmed by 5 bases and J by 3 bases, 5 bases remained unmatched. The DNA for the CDR3 is TGTGCCAGTAGTGCCGGGAGGCGTACAGATACGCAGTATTTT. As protein: CASSAGRRTDTQYF.

This clone was detected only a few times. The rearrangement joins TRBV4-3 to TRBJ2-5, with 8 bases aligning to TRBD2. CDR1 and CDR2 (germline): LGHNA, YSLEER. The CDR3 sequence is 16 residues long. After removal of 1 base from V and 5 bases from J, the junction contained 9 bases not matched to a gene. The CDR3 here is CASSQGYGGAGETQYF. The CDR3 DNA reads TGCGCCAGCAGCCAAGGGTACGGGGGGGCCGGGGAGACCCAGTACTTC.

This chain connects TRBV6-6 to TRBJ2-1, with D possibly TRBD2 on 6 matching bases. V was pared by 2 bases and J by 7 bases, with 15 bases between. From germline, CDR1 is MNHNY and CDR2 SVGAGI (reference sequence). The CDR3 spans 15 residues. The DNA of the CDR3 is TGTGCCAGCAGTTACGGGGGGAGGTCGGGAAATGAGCAGTTCTTC. This translates into CASSYGGRSGNEQFF.

This clone was detected only a few times. The rearrangement joins TRBV7-2 to TRBJ2-1; tentatively, D is TRBD2 (5 bases). The CDR3 loop spans 16 amino acids. V was trimmed by 5 bases and J by 0 bases, leaving 14 bases between them. Germline lookup yields CDR1 SGHTA and CDR2 FQGNSA. The CDR3 DNA reads as TGTGCCAGCAGCAGAGTAGCGCTTAGCTCCTACAATGAGCAGTTCTTC. This sequence encodes CASSRVALSSYNEQFF.

A few counts support this clone. Other DNA sequences of this sample code for an identical CDR3. V gene TRBV25-1 combines with J gene TRBJ2-7; TRBD1 aligns across 8 bases. CDR1 and CDR2 (germline): MGHDK, SYGVNS. Trimming cost V 5 bases and J 5 bases; bases outside gene matches: 5. This CDR3 comprises 13 residues. CDR3 sequence: CASSIRQGNEQYF. The CDR3 DNA follows: TGTGCCAGCAGTATCAGACAGGGGAACGAGCAGTACTTC.

This clone was counted only a few times. The rearrangement links TRBV7-3 to TRBJ2-2; the match to TRBD2 covers 10 bases. Germline V gene sequence: CDR1 SGHTA, CDR2 FQGTGA. This CDR3 is 17 amino acids long. Unmatched junction bases numbered 10, after V lost 3 bases and J lost 6 bases. The CDR3 DNA is TGTGCCAGCAGCTTGAGGGGCCTAGCGGGAGTATCCGGGGAGCTGTTTTTT. It codes for CASSLRGLAGVSGELFF.

The rearrangement links TRBV7-7 to TRBJ2-1, with D uncertain. Trimming took off 5 bases at V and 6 bases at J, with 17 bases between the two ends. This CDR3 contains 15 residues. Per the germline V gene, CDR1 is SSHAT and CDR2 is FNYEAQ (reference sequence). The CDR3 loop is CASSPSASPPNEQFF. The CDR3 DNA is TGTGCCAGCAGCCCGAGCGCCTCCCCACCCAATGAGCAGTTCTTC.

This clone appeared a few times. V usage is TRBV7-2 and J usage is TRBJ2-1; 12 nucleotides line up with TRBD2. CDR3 length equals 15 residues. The V and J ends lost 5 bases and 5 bases, in that order; junction bases with no gene match: 4. CDR1 is SGHTA, CDR2 FQGNSA, per germline. CDR3 residues: CASSHRTSGNNEQFF. CDR3 sequence (DNA): TGTGCCAGCAGCCACAGGACTAGCGGGAACAATGAGCAGTTCTTC.

This clone was counted only a few times. The chain joins TRBV4-2 to TRBJ2-7, with 9 bases fitting TRBD1. The CDR3 has 17 amino acids. The V gene's germline CDR1 is LGHNA and CDR2 YNFKEQ. V shed 3 bases and J 1 base; nucleotides not matched to a gene: 10. This CDR3 is CASSQDYRGHGSYEQYF. The CDR3 DNA reads as TGTGCCAGCAGCCAGGACTACAGGGGGCATGGGTCCTACGAGCAGTACTTC.

This clone occurred a few times. This chain connects TRBV28 to TRBJ2-7; D may be TRBD2 (5 bases). Germline V gives CDR1 MDHEN, CDR2 SYDVKM. The germline V and J ends were trimmed by 10 bases and 4 bases, with 11 bases remaining between them. The CDR3 consists of 11 residues. Here the CDR3 reads CATLALYEQYF. The CDR3 bases are TGTGCCACTCTAGCCTTATACGAGCAGTACTTC.